The 20 T cell receptor beta chains in this list originate from one sample, sequenced in a study of tumor-infiltrating lymphocytes in primary liver carcinoma. TCR beta cDNA was prepared out of 450 to 500 ng total RNA by means of a constant-region primer. TCR beta libraries came from three nested multiplex PCR rounds using slightly modified ARM-PCR. TRBV1-TRBV30 forward primers and a C-beta reverse primer were used in the first two PCR rounds, which each ran for approximately 11 cycles. Via MiXCR, TCRdb re-called the multiplex PCR reads, giving one row per CDR3 protein. The profile shows 300,000 to 400,000 distinct CDR3 sequences, roughly 60% of them singletons. Alongside blood RNA obtained from unsorted whole blood, germline DNA was also extracted. The sequenced material came from peripheral blood. These receptors came from a man aged 35-49 years with primary liver carcinoma and hepatitis B virus infection.

The gene calls are TRBV30 and TRBJ1-6, with a possible D match to TRBD1 (5 bases). Germline V lookup: CDR1 GTSNPN, CDR2 SVGIG (reference sequence). This CDR3 contains 13 residues. V lost 4 bases and J lost 7, with 11 bases in between. CDR3 coding DNA: TGTGCCTGGACCGACAGAGCAAATTCACCCCTCCACTTT. Protein sequence: CAWTDRANSPLHF.

A word on this clonotype: The junction and the germline gene differ at one end; a read error may be behind it. The chain is built from TRBV5-1 and TRBJ2-2; D ambiguous. Germline V lookup: CDR1 SGHRS, CDR2 YFSETQ. CDR3 length: 15 residues. The CDR3, as DNA: TGCACCAGCTCAGGCGGCGCAAAGAACAGCGGGGAGCTGTTTTTT. It codes for CTSSGGAKNSGELFF.

Notes on this clonotype: At one end, the junction sequence differs from germline, possibly due to a read error. The J gene is TRBJ2-3, the V gene TRBV4-3; 11 nucleotides line up with TRBD2. CDR1 is LGHNA, CDR2 YSLEER, per germline. This CDR3 contains 16 residues. The CDR3: CTSSQASGRTLDTRYF. CDR3 nucleotides: TGCACCAGCAGCCAGGCTAGCGGGAGGACCCTGGATACGCGGTATTTT.

This chain uses TRBV28 with TRBJ2-7, with D maybe TRBD2 (6 bases). Germline-derived CDR1 and CDR2 are MDHEN and SYDVKM. The length of the CDR3 is 14 residues. The CDR3 spells CARSPGRGGYEQYF. The CDR3 DNA sequence: TGTGCAAGAAGCCCCGGGAGAGGCGGTTACGAGCAGTACTTC. The entire variable domain, with the rest obtained from reference TRBV28 and TRBJ2-7, is as follows: DVKVTQSSRYLVKRTGEKVFLECVQDMDHENMFWYRQDPGLGLRLIYFSYDVKMKEKGDIPEGYSVSREKKERFSLILESASTNQTSMYLCARSPGRGGYEQYFGPGTRLTVT.

The V and J genes are TRBV28 and TRBJ1-3; D unclear. This CDR3 is built from 16 residues. Germline loops: CDR1 MDHEN, CDR2 SYDVKM. The V gene lost 2 bases and the J gene lost 0 bases, with 11 bases spanning the gap. The DNA for the CDR3 is TGTGCCAGCAGTTTAGGCGGGTCGGCCTCTGGAAACACCATATATTTT. Translated: CASSLGGSASGNTIYF.

A note on this clonotype: An end of the junction differs from the germline gene, which may be a read error. The rearrangement links TRBV4-1 to TRBJ1-4; 7 bases line up with TRBD1. Per the germline V gene, CDR1 is MGHRA and CDR2 is YSYEKL. The CDR3 runs to 15 residues. The CDR3, as DNA: TGCGCCAGCAGTCAAGTGGGACAGAAGAATGAAAAACTGTTTTTT. Translated, it gives CASSQVGQKNEKLFF.

J is TRBJ2-7 and V is TRBV11-2, with D unclear. Germline V lookup: CDR1 SGHAT, CDR2 FQNNGV. This CDR3 spans 15 amino acids. Trimming cost V 9 bases and J 0 bases, with 18 bases left between them. The CDR3 protein is CASGTVPLNSYEQYF. The CDR3 DNA is TGTGCCAGTGGAACCGTCCCTTTAAACTCCTACGAGCAGTACTTC.

Turning to this clonotype: A much larger clone sits a single nucleotide away, making a read error possible. In nucleotides, the CDR3 is TGTGCCAGCAGTTACCATGTTCCCTCTGGGGCCAACGTCCTGACTTTC. Protein product: CASSYHVPSGANVLTF. J is TRBJ2-6 and V is TRBV6-6; D not certain. V was trimmed by 2 bases and J by 0 bases, leaving 8 bases between them. There are 16 residues in the CDR3. Germline-derived CDR1 and CDR2 are MNHNY and SVGAGI (reference sequence).

Points on this clonotype: A much larger clone is a single base away; this may be a read error. V usage is TRBV6-2 or TRBV6-3 and J usage is TRBJ2-5, with TRBD2 identical over 12 bases. V dropped 6 bases and J dropped 4; count of bases not matched to a gene: 6. This CDR3 contains 15 residues. Germline-derived CDR1 and CDR2 are MNHEY and SVGEGT. The CDR3 loop is CASSLGTSGRETQYF. CDR3 sequence (DNA): TGTGCCAGCAGCCTCGGGACTAGCGGGCGAGAGACCCAGTACTTC.

A word on this clonotype: A read error may account for a junction end that differs from germline. This chain uses TRBV11-1 with TRBJ2-2, with a tentative D call TRBD2 (6 bases). The CDR3 covers 16 residues. CDR1 and CDR2 from the germline V gene are SGHAT and FQDESV (reference sequence). CDR3 in DNA: TGTACCAGCAGCTCCACCTGGGGACTGAACACCGGGGAGCTGTTTTTT. Its protein is CTSSSTWGLNTGELFF.

On this clonotype: This clone may be a read error of a much larger clone one base away. The chain uses TRBV5-5 and TRBJ2-2; 7 nucleotides agree with TRBD1. The CDR3 sequence is 14 residues long. Germline V gene data show CDR1 as SGHKS and CDR2 as YYEKEE (reference sequence). CDR3 region: CACSGDRYTGELFF. The CDR3 nucleotides read TGTGCCTGCAGTGGGGACAGATACACCGGGGAGCTGTTTTTT.

To note about this clonotype: The germline gene is not matched at one end of the junction; a read error may be the cause. The chain has TRBV12-3 or TRBV12-4 and TRBJ2-2; D gene ambiguous. This CDR3 is built from 11 residues. The CDR3 sequence: CPSSYTGELFF. The CDR3 nucleotides read TGTCCCAGCAGTTACACCGGAGAGCTGTTTTTT.

This clonotype was detected once. A junction boundary mismatches the germline segment, possibly from a read error. The chain carries TRBV11-1 and TRBJ1-3; D is uncertain. The CDR3 contains 15 residues. Germline CDR1 and CDR2: SGHAT and FQDESV (reference sequence). The DNA for the CDR3 is TGTGCCAGCAGCTCGACCCGTTATCATGGAAACATCATATATTTT. The encoded protein is CASSSTRYHGNIIYF.

This clonotype has at least ten counts. The chain recombines TRBV11-2 with TRBJ1-1, with D unresolved. Looked up from germline, CDR1 is SGHAT and CDR2 is FQNNGV. The CDR3 extends over 13 amino acids. V lost 3 bases and J 1 base, leaving 6 bases between the germline ends. The CDR3 coding sequence is TGTGCCAGCAGCTTCGACGAGAACACTGAAGCTTTCTTT. Protein sequence: CASSFDENTEAFF.

The J gene is TRBJ1-1, the V gene TRBV5-5; D ambiguous. The CDR3 is made up of 13 amino acids. CDR1 and CDR2 from the germline V gene are SGHKS and YYEKEE (reference sequence). The V and J ends lost 7 bases and 2 bases respectively, with 12 bases between them. The chain's CDR3 is CASARTQNTEAFF. In nucleotides, the CDR3 is TGTGCCAGCGCTAGGACCCAAAACACTGAAGCTTTCTTT.

As concerns this clonotype: One end of the junction is discordant with germline, which a read error may explain. V and J are TRBV11-3 and TRBJ1-1; D is possibly TRBD1 (6 bases). Germline V gene data show CDR1 as SGHNT and CDR2 as YENEEA. The CDR3 covers 15 residues. This chain's CDR3 is CASSLGGAGITEALF. The DNA for the CDR3 is TGTGCCAGCAGCTTGGGGGGCGCGGGCATCACTGAAGCTCTCTTT.

This clonotype was found many times. The CDR3 spells CASSQDRGEQYF. The CDR3 nucleotides read TGCGCCAGCAGCCAAGATAGAGGCGAGCAGTACTTC. V gene TRBV4-1 combines with J gene TRBJ2-7; D is undetermined. Germline V lookup: CDR1 MGHRA, CDR2 YSYEKL. The ends were cut back, 0 bases at V and 6 bases at J, with 6 bases in the middle. The CDR3 sequence is 12 residues long.

Regarding this clonotype: Given a much more abundant clone one base away, this may be a read error. J is TRBJ2-2 and V is TRBV6-5; D remains unclear. This CDR3 has 13 amino acids. CDR1 MNHEY and CDR2 SVGAGI come from the germline V gene. The V end lost 4 bases, the J end lost 7 bases, and 10 bases lay between the germline ends. The CDR3, as DNA: TGTGCCAGCAGTTTCATGACGGACGGGGAGCTGTTTTTT. This translates into CASSFMTDGELFF.

A word on this clonotype: This may be a read error, as it is one base from a much larger clone. No conserved phenylalanine or tryptophan ends this CDR3, so it is likely a read error. CDR3 residues: CAWSVGNIQYI. In DNA form, the CDR3 reads TGTGCCTGGAGTGTAGGAAACATTCAGTACATC. V and J are TRBV30 and TRBJ2-4; D is undetermined. Per the germline V gene, CDR1 is GTSNPN and CDR2 is SVGIG (reference sequence). The V end lost 0 bases, the J end lost 6 bases, and 3 bases lay between the germline ends. This CDR3 spans 11 amino acids.

The V gene is TRBV12-3 or TRBV12-4, the J gene TRBJ2-1; 9 positions agree with TRBD2. Unmatched junction bases numbered 15, after V lost 11 bases and J lost 10 bases. The CDR3 sequence is 14 residues long. CDR3 coding DNA: TGTGCCGGCCTCTCTAGCGGGATGGCGGGGGAGCAGTTCTTC. It encodes CAGLSSGMAGEQFF.